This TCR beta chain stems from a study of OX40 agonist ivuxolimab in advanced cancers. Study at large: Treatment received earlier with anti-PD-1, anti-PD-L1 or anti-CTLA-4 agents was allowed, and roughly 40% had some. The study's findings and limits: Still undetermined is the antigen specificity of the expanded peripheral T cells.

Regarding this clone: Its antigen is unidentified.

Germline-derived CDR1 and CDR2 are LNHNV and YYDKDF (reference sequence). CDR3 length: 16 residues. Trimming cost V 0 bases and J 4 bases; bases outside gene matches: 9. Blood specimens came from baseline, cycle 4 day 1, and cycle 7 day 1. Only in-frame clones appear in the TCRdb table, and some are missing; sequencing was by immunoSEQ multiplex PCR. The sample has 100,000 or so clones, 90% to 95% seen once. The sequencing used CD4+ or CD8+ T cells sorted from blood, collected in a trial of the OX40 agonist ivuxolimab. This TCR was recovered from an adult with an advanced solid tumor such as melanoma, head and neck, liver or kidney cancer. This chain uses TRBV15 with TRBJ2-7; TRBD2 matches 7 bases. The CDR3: CATSRDLASGRYEQYF. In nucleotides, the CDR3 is TGTGCCACCAGCAGAGATTTAGCTAGCGGCCGTTACGAGCAGTACTTC.